The sequence of this T cell receptor (beta chain) was determined in a study of T-cell reconstitution after alpha-beta-depleted transplantation in children. Trimming removed 6 bases from V and 6 bases from J, with 15 bases in between. There are 13 residues in the CDR3. The germline V gene has CDR1 SGHTA and CDR2 FQGNSA. The TCRbeta library incorporated unique molecular identifiers. In TCRdb, the PCR reads were re-called with MiXCR into one record per CDR3 protein. The table has 250,000 to 350,000 distinct CDR3 sequences, nearly 10% seen once. The receptor was derived from a human donor who donated a stem cell graft to a child with SCID. This chain links TRBV7-2 with TRBJ2-7, with D perhaps TRBD2 (5 bases). Specimen: PBMCs from the stem cell graft donor, collected from the stem cell graft. CDR3 DNA sequence: TGTGCCAGCAGTCGACTCGGGGTCCGCGAGCAGTACTTC. Its translation is CASSRLGVREQYF.